The 23 T cell receptor beta chains below all came from one sample that was sequenced in a study of blood T cell repertoires in COVID-19. Method: immunoSEQ multiplex PCR; TCRdb's copy keeps in-frame clones and lacks some. This sample has 250,000 to 300,000 clones, with approximately 85% found just once. The sample consisted of peripheral blood. The receptors originated from a man aged 45 to 65 with active or convalescent COVID-19.

This clone was seen once. The chain employs TRBV4-2 and TRBJ2-7; 11 bases map to TRBD2. CDR1 LGHNA and CDR2 YNFKEQ come from the germline V gene. V shed 0 bases and J 0 bases; nucleotides not matched to a gene: 4. The length of the CDR3 is 17 residues. CDR3 region: CASSQDLTSGSSYEQYF. As DNA, the CDR3 is TGTGCCAGCAGCCAAGATCTTACTAGCGGGAGCTCCTACGAGCAGTACTTC.

The rearrangement links TRBV5-5 to TRBJ2-7, with 14 bases aligning to TRBD2. V shed 4 bases and J 6 bases; nucleotides not matched to a gene: 6. The CDR3 runs 15 residues. Germline V gene sequence: CDR1 SGHKS, CDR2 YYEKEE (reference sequence). CDR3 sequence: CASSLIGLAGGEQYF. The DNA of the CDR3 is TGTGCCAGCAGCCTAATAGGACTAGCGGGAGGCGAGCAGTACTTC.

The chain links TRBV10-3 to TRBJ1-1, with D maybe TRBD1 (6 bases). The V end lost 6 bases, the J end lost 4 bases, and 12 bases lay between the germline ends. The CDR3 extends over 13 amino acids. Germline V CDR1 and CDR2: ENHRY, SYGVKD. The CDR3 nucleotides read TGTGCCATCAGCCTGACAGGAGCCACTGAAGCTTTCTTT. Its translation: CAISLTGATEAFF.

The table lists this clone with a count of one. This chain joins TRBV12-3 or TRBV12-4 and TRBJ2-7; 8 nucleotides align to TRBD2. The CDR3 is made up of 12 amino acids. Trimming removed 8 bases from V and 5 bases from J; junction bases left unmatched: 5. The CDR3: CASRGLGDEQYF. The CDR3, as DNA: TGTGCCAGCCGGGGACTAGGGGACGAGCAGTACTTC.

This chain connects TRBV28 to TRBJ2-7, with D possibly TRBD2 on 6 matching bases. CDR3 length: 14 residues. V gave up 8 bases and J gave up 1 base, with 15 bases separating them. In germline, CDR1 is MDHEN, CDR2 SYDVKM. The DNA for the CDR3 is TGTGCCAGCTCACGCGGTGGGGGGTCCTACGAGCAGTACTTC. Protein sequence: CASSRGGGSYEQYF.

This clone showed up just a few times. The chain links TRBV18 to TRBJ1-1; 8 nucleotides match TRBD1. Germline V gives CDR1 KGHSH, CDR2 LQKENI. V lost 3 bases, J lost 5 bases, and 11 bases stayed unmatched. This CDR3 region has 16 residues. Written as DNA, the CDR3 is TGTGCCAGCTCACCGACGAGACCCGGACAGGGAACTGAAGCTTTCTTT. Translation: CASSPTRPGQGTEAFF.

Note on this clone: Other DNA sequences in this specimen translate into the identical CDR3. This rearrangement joins TRBV7-2 to TRBJ2-3; TRBD1 might be the D (6 bases). V lost 1 base and J lost 1, with 9 bases in between. The germline CDR1 and CDR2 sequences are SGHTA and FQGNSA. This CDR3 has 15 residues. The CDR3 sequence is CASSLEGVGTDTQYF. CDR3 nucleotides: TGTGCCAGCAGCTTAGAGGGGGTTGGCACAGATACGCAGTATTTT.

The chain uses TRBV14 and TRBJ2-1, with D unclear. Germline-derived CDR1 and CDR2 are SGHDN and FVKESK. Trimming cost V 4 bases and J 9 bases, with 13 bases left between them. This CDR3 has 13 amino acids. CDR3 region: CASSRTLGSEQFF. DNA for the CDR3: TGTGCCAGCAGCCGAACCTTGGGCTCTGAGCAGTTCTTC.

This chain uses TRBV20-1 with TRBJ1-4, with D uncertain. The V end was cut by 3 bases, the J end by 8 bases, with 13 bases between. This CDR3 is built from 13 residues. Germline V lookup: CDR1 DFQATT, CDR2 SNEGSKA (reference sequence). CDR3 nucleotides: TGCAGTGCTAGTGGCGGTGGTGCAGAAAAACTGTTTTTT. This sequence encodes CSASGGGAEKLFF.

This clone is a singleton in its sample. The chain employs TRBV10-1 and TRBJ1-2; no clear D. The CDR3 runs to 16 residues. Germline V CDR1 and CDR2: WNHNN, SYGVQD (reference sequence). V was trimmed by 6 bases and J by 6 bases, leaving 23 bases between them. This CDR3 is CASSRVVTTPSDGYTF. Written as DNA, the CDR3 is TGCGCCAGCAGCCGGGTAGTGACTACCCCCTCCGATGGCTACACCTTC.

There are a few counts of this clone. This chain joins TRBV7-9 and TRBJ2-7, with 7 nucleotides matching TRBD2. Germline V gene sequence: CDR1 SEHNR, CDR2 FQNEAQ (reference sequence). V was clipped by 5 bases and J by 2 bases; unmatched bases: 3. The CDR3 is 13 residues long. The CDR3 protein is CASSQGLTYEQYF. The CDR3 nucleotides are TGTGCCAGCAGCCAGGGACTAACCTACGAGCAGTACTTC.

The gene calls are TRBV28 and TRBJ1-5; D may be TRBD1 (5 bases). The CDR3 runs to 16 residues. V lost 3 bases and J lost 2, with 14 bases in between. Looked up from germline, CDR1 is MDHEN and CDR2 is SYDVKM. The CDR3 sequence is CASSFQAGTGNQPQHF. The CDR3 nucleotides are TGTGCCAGCAGTTTTCAGGCGGGGACGGGCAATCAGCCCCAGCATTTT. Full variable domain (rest looked up from reference TRBV28 and TRBJ1-5): DVKVTQSSRYLVKRTGEKVFLECVQDMDHENMFWYRQDPGLGLRLIYFSYDVKMKEKGDIPEGYSVSREKKERFSLILESASTNQTSMYLCASSFQAGTGNQPQHFGDGTRLSIL.

This clone was recorded only once. The V gene is TRBV9, the J gene TRBJ2-7, with D perhaps TRBD2 (5 bases). The CDR3 sequence is 13 residues long. Germline CDR1 SGDLS, CDR2 YYNGEE. Trimming left V 0 bases short and J 6 bases short, with 10 bases between. The CDR3 loop reads CASSVAGGSEQYF. The CDR3 DNA sequence: TGTGCCAGCAGCGTAGCAGGCGGGTCCGAGCAGTACTTC.

V gene TRBV2 combines with J gene TRBJ2-2, with D perhaps TRBD1 (6 bases). The CDR3 consists of 14 residues. Germline V CDR1 and CDR2: SNHLY, FYNNEI. Trimming pared 4 bases from V and 5 bases from J, leaving 11 bases between. DNA for the CDR3: TGTGCCAGCAGTGGGAGAGGGGGAACCGGGGAGCTGTTTTTT. As protein: CASSGRGGTGELFF.

This chain links TRBV3-1 (or the pseudogene TRBV3-2) with TRBJ2-1, with TRBD2 matching 7 bases. Germline CDR1 LGHDT, CDR2 YNNKEL (reference sequence). The ends lost 4 bases at V and 9 bases at J; junction bases unmatched: 12. The CDR3 loop spans 15 amino acids. DNA of the CDR3: TGTGCCAGCAGCCCACCCGAATACCTAGCGGTTGAGCAGTTCTTC. Translation gives CASSPPEYLAVEQFF.

The chain recombines TRBV6-6 with TRBJ2-5, with 7 bases fitting TRBD1. CDR3 length: 13 residues. J lost 5 bases, V lost 6 bases, and 6 bases had no gene match. Germline loops: CDR1 MNHNY, CDR2 SVGAGI (reference sequence). CDR3 in amino acids: CASRDRAGETQYF. As DNA, the CDR3 is TGTGCCAGCAGAGACAGGGCTGGCGAGACCCAGTACTTC.

Only a few counts were recorded for this clone. The chain recombines TRBV7-8 with TRBJ2-7, with TRBD2 identical over 8 bases. Germline CDR1 and CDR2: SGHVS and FQNEAQ. This CDR3 is built from 15 residues. V lost 5 bases and J lost 6; bases outside the gene matches: 12. The CDR3 here is CASSAWTSRTSEQYF. CDR3 bases: TGTGCCAGCAGCGCCTGGACTAGCCGGACTAGCGAGCAGTACTTC.

The chain is built from TRBV5-1 and TRBJ1-4; 7 bases are a match to TRBD1. Trimming cost V 0 bases and J 4 bases; bases outside gene matches: 6. Germline V gene data show CDR1 as SGHRS and CDR2 as YFSETQ. This CDR3 is 16 amino acids long. DNA for the CDR3: TGCGCCAGCAGCTTGGAGGGACAGTTGTTTAATGAAAAACTGTTTTTT. It specifies CASSLEGQLFNEKLFF.

V is TRBV7-3 and J is TRBJ2-1, with D tentatively TRBD2 (6 bases). The germline V and J ends were trimmed by 2 bases and 7 bases, with 9 bases remaining between them. The CDR3 has 13 amino acids. CDR1 and CDR2 from the germline V gene are SGHTA and FQGTGA. CDR3 nucleotides: TGTGCCAGCAGCTTATATCGGGGGAATGAGCAGTTCTTC. Its protein product is CASSLYRGNEQFF.

This chain joins TRBV6-5 and TRBJ2-2; D unresolved. Germline assignment: CDR1 MNHEY and CDR2 SVGAGI. With 10 bases removed from V and 4 bases from J, the gap between germline ends came to 16 bases. This CDR3 is 14 amino acids long. CDR3 region: CATRSGSGTGELFF. CDR3 DNA: TGTGCCACCAGGAGTGGGTCGGGCACCGGGGAGCTGTTTTTT.

The rearrangement joins TRBV30 to TRBJ2-1, with TRBD2 as a possible D gene (6 bases). The length of the CDR3 is 13 residues. V lost 5 bases and J 8 bases, leaving 16 bases between the germline ends. CDR1 is GTSNPN and CDR2 is SVGIG in the germline V gene (reference sequence). CDR3 residues: CAWQGLPGDEQFF. In DNA, the CDR3 is TGTGCCTGGCAGGGACTCCCTGGGGATGAGCAGTTCTTC.

This sequence joins TRBV15 and TRBJ2-1; 12 nucleotides line up with TRBD2. The germline CDR1 and CDR2 sequences are LNHNV and YYDKDF (reference sequence). The CDR3 has 15 residues. Trimming cost V 7 bases and J 9 bases; bases outside gene matches: 10. The CDR3 region has the DNA TGTGCCACCAAACCGACTAGCGGGAGTGTCGCTGAGCAGTTCTTC. The encoded protein is CATKPTSGSVAEQFF.

The genes are TRBV7-3 and TRBJ2-4; weak D call: TRBD2 (6 bases). The CDR3 loop spans 15 amino acids. Germline values: CDR1 SGHTA, CDR2 FQGTGA. Between the trimmed V and J ends, which lost 2 bases and 9 bases, there was a span of 17 bases. CDR3 sequence reads: CASSLQPMEGGIQYF. CDR3 nucleotide sequence: TGTGCCAGCAGCTTACAACCGATGGAGGGAGGCATTCAGTACTTC.